Listed below are T cell receptor beta chains from one sample, sequenced in a study of beta chain features in type 1 diabetes. Sequencing used immunoSEQ multiplex PCR; TCRdb keeps in-frame clones, though not all of them. The top ten hold over 0.45% of the sample, which has 300,000 to 400,000 clones, about 10% seen once. Sequenced input: central memory CD4+ T cells from blood. The source of these receptors is a man under 40 with type 1 diabetes. Each CDR3 is given with its conserved first and last residue. Fields, in order: D gene, J gene, V gene, clone size, CDR3 protein, CDR3 DNA. D genes are given only for firm matches. Rows may omit the clone size; those that give it use once, few, many or a size class.

d_gene: TRBD1; j_gene: TRBJ1-3; v_gene: TRBV28; abundance: -; CDR3aa: CASRPGQGGNTIYF; CDR3nt: TGTGCCAGCAGACCGGGACAGGGAGGAAACACCATATATTTT
d_gene: TRBD2; j_gene: TRBJ2-3; v_gene: TRBV7-3; abundance: few; CDR3aa: CASAPGGPSDTQYF; CDR3nt: TGTGCCAGCGCCCCGGGAGGGCCCTCAGATACGCAGTATTTT
d_gene: TRBD2; j_gene: TRBJ2-1; v_gene: TRBV11-3; abundance: -; CDR3aa: CASSLAANEQFF; CDR3nt: TGTGCCAGCAGCCTAGCGGCCAATGAGCAGTTCTTC
d_gene: -; j_gene: TRBJ2-2; v_gene: TRBV7-2; abundance: -; CDR3aa: CASSWDTGELFF; CDR3nt: TGTGCCAGCAGCTGGGACACCGGGGAGCTGTTTTTT
d_gene: TRBD1; j_gene: TRBJ1-4; v_gene: TRBV2; abundance: few; CDR3aa: CASDRGSNEKLFF; CDR3nt: TGTGCCAGCGACAGGGGATCCAATGAAAAACTGTTTTTT
d_gene: -; j_gene: TRBJ2-3; v_gene: TRBV5-4; abundance: many; CDR3aa: CASSLGAGTQYF; CDR3nt: TGTGCCAGCAGCTTGGGGGCCGGTACGCAGTATTTT
d_gene: -; j_gene: TRBJ1-3; v_gene: TRBV6-5; abundance: -; CDR3aa: CASRQGDLNTIYF; CDR3nt: TGTGCCAGCAGACAGGGAGATTTGAACACCATATATTTT
d_gene: TRBD2; j_gene: TRBJ2-4; v_gene: TRBV11-3; abundance: -; CDR3aa: CASSQASGDIQYF; CDR3nt: TGTGCCAGCAGCCAGGCTAGCGGGGACATTCAGTACTTC
d_gene: -; j_gene: TRBJ2-1; v_gene: TRBV7-2; abundance: -; CDR3aa: CASSSSLGAYNEQFF; CDR3nt: TGTGCCAGCAGCTCATCCCTGGGGGCCTACAATGAGCAGTTCTTC
d_gene: TRBD2; j_gene: TRBJ2-7; v_gene: TRBV6-1; abundance: few; CDR3aa: CASSSWTSGTAEQYF; CDR3nt: TGTGCCAGCAGTTCCTGGACTAGCGGGACGGCCGAGCAGTACTTC
d_gene: -; j_gene: TRBJ2-6; v_gene: TRBV11-2; abundance: -; CDR3aa: CASRELRANVLTF; CDR3nt: TGTGCCAGCAGGGAATTGAGGGCCAACGTCCTGACTTTC
d_gene: -; j_gene: TRBJ2-2; v_gene: TRBV27; abundance: -; CDR3aa: CASTLGGAQGGELFF; CDR3nt: TGTGCCAGCACCCTGGGGGGGGCGCAGGGCGGGGAGCTGTTTTTT
d_gene: -; j_gene: TRBJ1-1; v_gene: TRBV25-1; abundance: -; CDR3aa: CASSENWNEAFF; CDR3nt: TGTGCCAGCAGTGAAAACTGGAACGAAGCTTTCTTT
d_gene: -; j_gene: TRBJ2-4; v_gene: TRBV10-3; abundance: few; CDR3aa: CASSLARHAKNIQYF; CDR3nt: TGTGCCAGCAGTTTGGCTCGACACGCCAAAAACATTCAGTACTTC
d_gene: TRBD1; j_gene: TRBJ1-4; v_gene: TRBV19; abundance: -; CDR3aa: CASNTLSGTVEKLFF; CDR3nt: TGTGCCAGTAACACTCTATCGGGGACAGTTGAAAAACTGTTTTTT
d_gene: TRBD2; j_gene: TRBJ2-2; v_gene: TRBV4-2; abundance: few; CDR3aa: CASSQIAGVTGELFF; CDR3nt: TGTGCCAGCAGCCAAATAGCGGGAGTTACCGGGGAGCTGTTTTTT
d_gene: TRBD1; j_gene: TRBJ1-1; v_gene: TRBV5-5; abundance: -; CDR3aa: CASSLGQGRGEAFF; CDR3nt: TGTGCCAGCAGCTTGGGACAGGGGAGAGGTGAAGCTTTCTTT
d_gene: -; j_gene: TRBJ1-2; v_gene: TRBV7-3; abundance: few; CDR3aa: CASRLPPGRGYTF; CDR3nt: TGTGCCAGCAGATTACCCCCAGGGCGAGGCTACACCTTC